Sequencing of this TCR beta chain was carried out in a study of cytomegalovirus exposure and HLA in healthy donors. Note on this clone: Antigen: not known.

PCR used 60 Vbeta primers and 13 Jbeta primers. Sequenced by immunoSEQ multiplex PCR; TCRdb stores in-frame clones only, minus some. The data hold about 200,000 clones, with 75% to 85% observed a single time. Study results and limitations: Among TCR sequences, most were rare, though some public TCRs appeared in many donors.

Per germline, CDR1 MNHEY and CDR2 SMNVEV (reference sequence). The V end lost 4 bases, the J end lost 3 bases, and 12 bases lay between the germline ends. The CDR3 runs 14 residues. While unrecorded immune exposures were likely, the donors were nominally healthy when sampled. The sequence derives from a woman aged 35 to 49 in good health and CMV-seronegative. What was sequenced was PBMCs. The rearrangement links TRBV27 to TRBJ1-1, with D possibly TRBD1 on 6 matching bases. The CDR3 nucleotides are TGTGCCAGCAGTTCTAGGCAGGGGTACACTGAAGCTTTCTTT. Its translation: CASSSRQGYTEAFF.